This T cell receptor beta chain was retrieved from a study of cytomegalovirus exposure and HLA in healthy donors. As to this clone: Its antigen is not known.

Germline V gene sequence: CDR1 SEHNR, CDR2 FQNEAQ (reference sequence). Deletions cut 3 bases from V and 6 bases from J, with 2 bases between. This CDR3 has 10 residues. PCR employed 60 Vbeta and 13 Jbeta primers. Some clones are missing from TCRdb's copy, which holds only in-frame ones; the method was immunoSEQ multiplex PCR. Among about 110,000 clones listed, approximately 80% were seen once. Study observations and caveats: TCR beta chains numbering 150 to 200 were designated cytomegalovirus-associated. A later analysis reportedly identified an Asian-associated ancestry cluster as carrying fewer N-insertions than the roughly 600-donor mean. One cluster of highly shared sequence variants probably arose as a sequencing artifact. The presence/absence work took it that sequencing depth was about the same across donors.

Source material: PBMCs. The source is a male donor in good health and CMV-seronegative. V gene TRBV7-9 combines with J gene TRBJ1-2; D gene uncertain. CDR3 sequence: CASSFDGYTF. The CDR3 DNA reads TGTGCCAGCAGCTTCGATGGCTACACCTTC.